The rows below give T cell receptor beta chains drawn from one sample of a study of blood T cell repertoires in COVID-19. Some clones are missing from TCRdb's copy, which holds only in-frame ones; the method was immunoSEQ multiplex PCR. The top ten clones hold about 5% of a sample with a few hundred thousand clones, roughly 80% of them seen once. The sequenced sample was PBMCs or T cells enriched from blood (not recorded which). The receptors were sampled from a woman aged 50 to 60 who had recovered from COVID-19. CDR3s include the opening cysteine and the closing phenylalanine or tryptophan. The D gene is left open where the match is weak. Where a row states a size, it is once, few, many or the class of an expanded clone; other rows omit it.

CDR3,DNA,V,size,D,J
CAWSVAGQANSGNTIYF,TGTGCCTGGAGTGTCGCGGGACAGGCGAACTCTGGAAACACCATATATTTT,TRBV30,.,TRBD1,TRBJ1-3
CASSVQGPQASLHF,TGCGCCAGCAGCGTACAGGGTCCCCAGGCGTCCCTCCACTTT,TRBV5-1,.,.,TRBJ1-6
CASSTDWDRVFTYEQYF,TGTGCCAGCAGCACAGACTGGGACAGGGTCTTTACCTACGAGCAGTACTTC,TRBV7-8,.,TRBD1,TRBJ2-7
CASSLVLAGGNYEQYF,TGCGCCAGCAGCTTGGTACTAGCGGGAGGAAACTACGAGCAGTACTTC,TRBV5-1,few,TRBD2,TRBJ2-7
CASSYYSTGNSPLHF,TGTGCCAGCAGTTACTACTCTACAGGGAATTCACCCCTCCACTTT,TRBV6-6,.,.,TRBJ1-6
CASSFTDRGGYGYTF,TGCGCCAGCAGCTTTACAGACAGGGGCGGCTATGGCTACACCTTC,TRBV5-1,.,TRBD1,TRBJ1-2
CASSLGRFLANYGYTF,TGTGCCAGCAGCTTAGGTCGTTTTTTAGCTAACTATGGCTACACCTTC,TRBV7-8,.,.,TRBJ1-2
CASSSTGPRKAFF,TGTGCCAGCAGCTCGACAGGGCCGAGGAAAGCTTTCTTT,TRBV11-2,.,TRBD1,TRBJ1-1
CASSQGQGARRDGYTF,TGTGCCAGCAGCCAAGGACAGGGGGCGCGAAGAGACGGCTACACCTTC,TRBV6-2/TRBV6-3,.,TRBD1,TRBJ1-2
CASSELPTDRGYGYTF,TGTGCCAGCAGCGAACTACCCACGGACAGGGGCTATGGCTACACCTTC,TRBV11-3,once,TRBD1,TRBJ1-2
CASSLTGTLNEAFF,TGTGCCAGCAGCTTAACCGGGACTCTCAACGAAGCTTTCTTT,TRBV7-9,.,.,TRBJ1-1
CASSQAGLSGGPLHF,TGTGCCAGCAGCCAAGCGGGGCTTAGCGGGGGCCCCCTCCACTTT,TRBV3-1/TRBV3-2,.,.,TRBJ1-6
CASSPPSGYYEQYF,TGTGCCAGCAGCCCCCCCAGCGGTTACTACGAGCAGTACTTC,TRBV11-3,.,.,TRBJ2-7
CASSQLRQGPSDGYTF,TGTGCCAGCAGCCAATTAAGACAGGGCCCCTCAGATGGCTACACCTTC,TRBV16,.,TRBD1,TRBJ1-2
CASSYIGAQETQYF,TGTGCCAGCAGTTATATAGGGGCCCAAGAGACCCAGTACTTC,TRBV6-2/TRBV6-3,few,.,TRBJ2-5
CASSLATGRGYTF,TGTGCCAGCAGCTTAGCCACGGGTCGTGGCTACACCTTC,TRBV7-9,.,.,TRBJ1-2
CATSRPQEAEAFF,TGTGCCACCAGCAGGCCCCAGGAGGCGGAAGCTTTCTTT,TRBV15,.,.,TRBJ1-1
CARKDRAHQISGANVLTF,TGTGCCAGAAAGGACAGGGCTCATCAAATCTCTGGGGCCAACGTCCTGACTTTC,TRBV19,.,TRBD1,TRBJ2-6
CASSQDPPGYTEAFF,TGCGCCAGCAGCCAAGATCCCCCGGGTTATACTGAAGCTTTCTTT,TRBV4-3,.,.,TRBJ1-1
CASSFHPPPRLEINEQFF,TGTGCCAGCAGCTTCCACCCCCCCCCGCGACTAGAAATAAATGAGCAGTTCTTC,TRBV5-5,once,.,TRBJ2-1
CASSQESGGGFNEQFF,TGTGCCAGCAGCCAAGAATCGGGAGGGGGTTTCAATGAGCAGTTCTTC,TRBV4-2,once,TRBD2,TRBJ2-1
CASSDWASGRNEQFF,TGTGCCAGCAGTGATTGGGCTAGCGGGAGAAATGAGCAGTTCTTC,TRBV2,.,TRBD2,TRBJ2-1
CASSRQRGGRNEQFF,TGCGCCAGCAGCCGGCAGAGGGGGGGCCGGAATGAGCAGTTCTTC,TRBV5-1,.,.,TRBJ2-1
CATSRAHEQYF,TGTGCCACGAGCAGGGCCCACGAGCAGTACTTC,TRBV12-3/TRBV12-4,.,.,TRBJ2-7
CASILQGQGAEAFF,TGTGCCAGCATCTTACAGGGACAGGGGGCTGAAGCTTTCTTT,TRBV6-5,once,TRBD1,TRBJ1-1
CASSELLAGADTQYF,TGTGCCAGCAGTGAGTTACTAGCGGGAGCAGATACGCAGTATTTT,TRBV2,few,TRBD2,TRBJ2-3
CASKPGLAYNEQFF,TGTGCCAGCAAACCGGGACTAGCTTACAATGAGCAGTTCTTC,TRBV6-5,.,TRBD2,TRBJ2-1
CASTRQQDTEAFF,TGTGCCAGCACCCGACAACAAGACACTGAAGCTTTCTTT,TRBV7-8,.,.,TRBJ1-1
CASSLQEQGGGYTF,TGCGCCAGCAGCTTACAGGAGCAAGGGGGTGGCTACACCTTC,TRBV5-1,.,.,TRBJ1-2
CASSHAGERGYTF,TGCGCCAGCAGCCACGCCGGCGAGCGAGGCTACACCTTC,TRBV4-3,.,.,TRBJ1-2
CASAGNAEAFF,TGTGCATCGGCGGGGAACGCTGAAGCTTTCTTT,TRBV7-9,.,.,TRBJ1-1
CASSIGAGPNSPLHF,TGTGCCAGTAGTATAGGGGCAGGGCCCAATTCACCCCTCCACTTT,TRBV19,.,.,TRBJ1-6
CASSLSAPRTSAYEQYF,TGTGCCAGCAGTTTATCGGCACCCAGGACTAGCGCCTACGAGCAGTACTTC,TRBV27,.,TRBD2,TRBJ2-7
CASSFMRDTQYF,TGTGCCAGCAGTTTTATGCGAGATACGCAGTATTTT,TRBV12-3/TRBV12-4,.,.,TRBJ2-3
CASSFFRGRSNQPQHF,TGTGCCAGCAGCTTTTTTAGGGGCAGAAGCAATCAGCCCCAGCATTTT,TRBV5-6,.,.,TRBJ1-5
CASSLGVEPVNTEAFF,TGTGCCAGCAGCTTAGGTGTCGAGCCTGTGAACACTGAAGCTTTCTTT,TRBV11-3,.,.,TRBJ1-1
CAKRTGGRTGELFF,TGTGCCAAAAGGACAGGGGGGCGCACCGGGGAGCTGTTTTTT,TRBV21-1,.,.,TRBJ2-2
CASSRRSGGYEKLFF,TGTGCCAGTAGTCGTCGCTCAGGGGGATATGAAAAACTGTTTTTT,TRBV19,.,TRBD1,TRBJ1-4
CASSMLAGALETQYF,TGTGCCAGTAGTATGTTAGCGGGTGCGCTAGAGACCCAGTACTTC,TRBV19,.,TRBD2,TRBJ2-5
CASSYGGTGGNTEAFF,TGTGCCAGCAGTTATGGGGGGACAGGGGGGAACACTGAAGCTTTCTTT,TRBV5-4,.,TRBD1,TRBJ1-1
CASSLDQGVINSPLHF,TGTGCCAGCAGCTTAGATCAGGGGGTGATTAATTCACCCCTCCACTTT,TRBV7-2,.,TRBD1,TRBJ1-6
CASSLEGSNGYTF,TGTGCCAGCAGTTTAGAGGGCTCAAACGGCTACACCTTC,TRBV27,.,.,TRBJ1-2
CASSLAASYEQYF,TGTGCCAGCAGTCTAGCGGCCTCCTACGAGCAGTACTTC,TRBV12-3/TRBV12-4,.,TRBD2,TRBJ2-7
CSLTGTSDQETQYF,TGCAGCCTCACCGGGACTAGCGATCAAGAGACCCAGTACTTC,TRBV29-1,.,TRBD2,TRBJ2-5
CASSFAGDRGLSGYTF,TGTGCCAGCAGCTTTGCCGGGGACAGGGGATTGAGTGGCTACACCTTC,TRBV5-4,.,TRBD1,TRBJ1-2
CASSYSPRAGGNEQFF,TGTGCCAGCAGTTACTCCCCCCGGGCGGGTGGGAATGAGCAGTTCTTC,TRBV6-2/TRBV6-3,.,.,TRBJ2-1
CASRMTGNQPQHF,TGTGCCAGCAGGATGACTGGCAATCAGCCCCAGCATTTT,TRBV6-5,once,.,TRBJ1-5
CASSWEPAGNEAFF,TGTGCCAGCAGCTGGGAACCAGCAGGGAATGAAGCTTTCTTT,TRBV5-4,.,.,TRBJ1-1
CASSQTAIQETQYF,TGCGCCAGCAGCCAGACAGCGATCCAAGAGACCCAGTACTTC,TRBV5-1,.,.,TRBJ2-5
CASSLAGMGGYTF,TGTGCCAGCAGCTTGGCAGGAATGGGCGGCTACACCTTC,TRBV5-6,.,.,TRBJ1-2
CASSYSRTGVDEQYF,TGTGCCAGCAGTTACTCGCGGACAGGGGTCGACGAGCAGTACTTC,TRBV6-5,.,TRBD1,TRBJ2-7
CASSLGWGSLNTEAFF,TGTGCCAGCAGCTTGGGATGGGGCAGCTTGAACACTGAAGCTTTCTTT,TRBV5-6,once,.,TRBJ1-1
CASSFDRVQEAFF,TGTGCCAGCAGCTTCGACAGGGTTCAAGAAGCTTTCTTT,TRBV7-3,once,TRBD1,TRBJ1-1
CASSLGATGENTEAFF,TGTGCCAGCAGCTTAGGGGCGACAGGGGAAAACACTGAAGCTTTCTTT,TRBV7-8,.,TRBD1,TRBJ1-1
CASSIGSGQANYGYTF,TGTGCCAGTAGTATCGGATCAGGACAAGCTAACTATGGCTACACCTTC,TRBV19,.,.,TRBJ1-2
CASSLDLAGGPNEQFF,TGTGCCAGCAGCTTAGACCTAGCGGGGGGGCCGAATGAGCAGTTCTTC,TRBV11-3,.,TRBD2,TRBJ2-1
CASSFNGQGGTEAFF,TGTGCCAGCAGCTTTAACGGACAGGGGGGCACTGAAGCTTTCTTT,TRBV5-5,.,TRBD1,TRBJ1-1
CASSPQGNTEAFF,TGTGCCAGCAGTCCACAGGGTAACACTGAAGCTTTCTTT,TRBV5-5,.,.,TRBJ1-1
CASSFLGQNTNEQYF,TGTGCCAGCAGTTTTTTGGGACAAAATACGAACGAGCAGTACTTC,TRBV6-6,.,.,TRBJ2-7
CASSLGQGSTDTQYF,TGTGCCAGCAGCCTCGGACAGGGTAGCACAGATACGCAGTATTTT,TRBV11-2,few,TRBD1,TRBJ2-3